These T cell receptor beta chains were read from a single sample in a study of cytomegalovirus exposure and HLA in healthy donors. Profiling relied on immunoSEQ multiplex PCR, and the TCRdb table lists in-frame clones only, not all of them. The sample consists of around 150,000 clones, about three quarters of them appearing once. Sequenced material: PBMCs. The receptors come from a woman aged 40 to 55 in good health and CMV-seropositive. Each CDR3 is given with its conserved first and last residue. Each record gives: clone size, V gene, J gene, D gene, CDR3 DNA, CDR3 protein. A D gene is named only where the DNA matches it firmly. Rows give clone size only sometimes, using once, few, many, or a class for an expanded clone.

clone_size: NA; v_call: TRBV18; j_call: TRBJ2-3; d_call: TRBD1; cdr3_nt: TGTGCCAGCTCACGGACCAGGACAGGGGGCTTGAAGACAGATACGCAGTATTTT; cdr3_aa: CASSRTRTGGLKTDTQYF
clone_size: NA; v_call: TRBV11-2; j_call: TRBJ2-3; d_call: NA; cdr3_nt: TGTGCCAGCAGCCAGGGGTCTTTGAGCACAGATACGCAGTATTTT; cdr3_aa: CASSQGSLSTDTQYF
clone_size: NA; v_call: TRBV5-4; j_call: TRBJ2-1; d_call: TRBD2; cdr3_nt: TGTGCCAGCAGCTTGGCCAGAGGACTAGCGGGGGGACTCAATGAGCAGTTCTTC; cdr3_aa: CASSLARGLAGGLNEQFF
clone_size: NA; v_call: TRBV30; j_call: TRBJ2-3; d_call: TRBD1; cdr3_nt: TGTGCCTGGAGTGAGGGACAGTTCACAGATACGCAGTATTTT; cdr3_aa: CAWSEGQFTDTQYF
clone_size: NA; v_call: TRBV25-1; j_call: TRBJ2-4; d_call: NA; cdr3_nt: TGTGCCAGCAGTGAGGAGTTTGAGTCAGACATTCAGTACTTC; cdr3_aa: CASSEEFESDIQYF
clone_size: NA; v_call: TRBV5-1; j_call: TRBJ2-3; d_call: TRBD2; cdr3_nt: TGCGCCAGCAGTCCTGGACTAGCGGACACAGATACGCAGTATTTT; cdr3_aa: CASSPGLADTDTQYF
clone_size: few; v_call: TRBV10-3; j_call: TRBJ2-1; d_call: NA; cdr3_nt: TGTGCCATCAGTGAGTCGTGGACAGCCGTCAATGAGCAGTTCTTC; cdr3_aa: CAISESWTAVNEQFF
clone_size: NA; v_call: TRBV7-9; j_call: TRBJ1-1; d_call: NA; cdr3_nt: TGTGCCAGCAGCTTAGGGTCGGGCGGGCTCACTGAAGCTTTCTTT; cdr3_aa: CASSLGSGGLTEAFF
clone_size: NA; v_call: TRBV28; j_call: TRBJ1-2; d_call: TRBD1; cdr3_nt: TGTGCCAGCAACTCGGGACAGGGTCACTATGGCTACACCTTC; cdr3_aa: CASNSGQGHYGYTF
clone_size: NA; v_call: TRBV5-1; j_call: TRBJ2-3; d_call: TRBD1; cdr3_nt: TGCGCCAGCAGCTCCCGGGACAGCTCTATTTTGCAGTATTTT; cdr3_aa: CASSSRDSSILQYF
clone_size: NA; v_call: TRBV6-5; j_call: TRBJ2-7; d_call: NA; cdr3_nt: TGTGCCAGCAGAGTGGCAGGGACCTACGAGCAGTACTTC; cdr3_aa: CASRVAGTYEQYF
clone_size: NA; v_call: TRBV7-2; j_call: TRBJ2-1; d_call: NA; cdr3_nt: TGTGCCAGCAGGAAAGGGGGTAGCCCCTACAATGAGCAGTTCTTC; cdr3_aa: CASRKGGSPYNEQFF